The rows below give T cell receptor beta chains drawn from one sample of a study of PD-1 blockade in classical Hodgkin lymphoma. Assay: immunoSEQ multiplex PCR; the TCRdb copy retains only in-frame clones and omits some. Of nearly 100,000 clones listed, over 80% were seen once; the top ten hold more than 9%. The sequenced sample was peripheral blood mononuclear cells (PBMCs), obtained at baseline. The receptors derive from a human donor with classical Hodgkin lymphoma. CDR3s include the opening cysteine and the closing phenylalanine or tryptophan. The order of the fields is J gene, clone size, D gene, V gene, CDR3 DNA, CDR3 protein. The D gene is left open where the match is weak. A row's size may be missing; if present it is once, few, many or a size class.

TRBJ2-2 . . TRBV6-1 TGTGCCAGCAGTGACAGGGCAAGCACCGGGGAGCTGTTTTTT CASSDRASTGELFF
TRBJ2-3 . TRBD2 TRBV5-1 TGCGCCAGCGCTAAGGGGACTAGCGGGACCACAGATACGCAGTATTTT CASAKGTSGTTDTQYF
TRBJ2-3 . . TRBV5-1 TGCGCCAGCACCCAACCTCAAACAGATACGCAGTATTTT CASTQPQTDTQYF
TRBJ1-3 . . TRBV7-2 TGTGCCAGCAGCTTAGTTCCCCGGGGTCTCTCTGGAAACACCATATATTTT CASSLVPRGLSGNTIYF
TRBJ2-1 . . TRBV4-1 TGCGCCAGCAGCCCCGTTCCCACGGCCTCCTACAATGAGCAGTTCTTC CASSPVPTASYNEQFF
TRBJ1-3 . TRBD1 TRBV5-5 TGTGCCAGCAGCTTGGATGGGACAGGGAAATTGGGAAACACCATATATTTT CASSLDGTGKLGNTIYF
TRBJ1-3 . . TRBV30 TGTGCCTGGAGTAAGGAGGCGCAGAGTGGAAACACCATATATTTT CAWSKEAQSGNTIYF
TRBJ1-1 few . TRBV19 TGTGCCAGTAGCAGGGAGGAACGGACTGAAGCTTTCTTT CASSREERTEAFF
TRBJ1-2 . . TRBV5-4 TGTGCCAGCAGCTTGGGTCTATCATCTAACTATGGCTACACCTTC CASSLGLSSNYGYTF
TRBJ2-1 few . TRBV28 TGTGCCAGCAGTTTAGCGTACAGGGGTCGGGAGGGGGTAATCCCCTACAATGAGCAGTTCTTC CASSLAYRGREGVIPYNEQFF
TRBJ2-7 once TRBD2 TRBV10-3 TGTGCCATCAGCCAGACTAGCATCTACGAGCAGTACTTC CAISQTSIYEQYF
TRBJ2-7 . . TRBV19 TGTGCCAGTAGTGGCTATGGCGAGCAGTACTTC CASSGYGEQYF
TRBJ2-3 . TRBD2 TRBV7-9 TGTGCCACCGGGCTAGCGGGAGCTGATACGCAGTATTTT CATGLAGADTQYF
TRBJ2-2 . . TRBV11-3 TGTGCCAGCAGCCAGACGGCAGGGGTGGCCGGGGAGCTGTTTTTT CASSQTAGVAGELFF
TRBJ2-1 . . TRBV10-2 TGCGCCAGCAGAGGGGAATACAATGAGCAGTTCTTC CASRGEYNEQFF
TRBJ2-5 . . TRBV5-4 TGTGCCAGCAGCAAACTAGCGGCAGGGGGGGAGACCCAGTACTTC CASSKLAAGGETQYF
TRBJ2-7 . . TRBV5-1 TGCGCCAGCAGCTTGGGGTCAGGGGAGGACGAGCAGTACTTC CASSLGSGEDEQYF
TRBJ1-3 . . TRBV10-3 TGTGCCATCAGTGAGCAGGGATCTGGAAACACCATATATTTT CAISEQGSGNTIYF
TRBJ1-2 . TRBD1 TRBV7-2 TGTGCCAGCAGCATCGGACAGGGCTATGGCTACACCTTC CASSIGQGYGYTF
TRBJ2-1 many . TRBV6-5 TGTGCCAGCAGACCCTACAAGGTGGCCTACAATGAGCAGTTCTTC CASRPYKVAYNEQFF
TRBJ1-4 . . TRBV10-3 TGTGCCATCAGTGAGTCGGGGAACCTCGGAAAACTGTTTTTT CAISESGNLGKLFF
TRBJ2-5 once TRBD2 TRBV2 TGTGCCGGGTTGCCGGGACTAGCGGGAAGGGAGACCCAGTACTTC CAGLPGLAGRETQYF
TRBJ1-1 . . TRBV7-9 TGTGCCAGCAGCTCCACTTGGGGGGGGCGGTTCGACACTGAAGCTTTCTTT CASSSTWGGRFDTEAFF
TRBJ1-4 . . TRBV27 TGTGCCAGCAGCCAAGGGCCTCCTAAGGGGGAAAAACTGTTTTTT CASSQGPPKGEKLFF
TRBJ2-5 . . TRBV14 TGTGCCAGCAGCCAAGACAGCAGTTGGGGGTACCAAGAGACCCAGTACTTC CASSQDSSWGYQETQYF
TRBJ2-1 . . TRBV5-8 TGTGCCAGCAGCTTAGGTCCCGAGAACAATGAGCAGTTCTTC CASSLGPENNEQFF
TRBJ2-3 . . TRBV4-3 TGCGCCAGCAGCCAGGGAGGGGGGGCAGATACGCAGTATTTT CASSQGGGADTQYF
TRBJ2-7 . . TRBV4-1 TGCGCCAGCAGCCTCCGGACGGGGTACGAGCAGTACTTC CASSLRTGYEQYF
TRBJ2-3 . . TRBV30 TGTGCCTGGAGTTTCGGGATCTTTACAGATACGCAGTATTTT CAWSFGIFTDTQYF
TRBJ1-1 . . TRBV9 TGTGCCAGCAGCGTAGCGTTCGATGGAGAAGCTTTCTTT CASSVAFDGEAFF
TRBJ2-2 . TRBD2 TRBV6-5 TGTGCCAGCAGTTACGAGGGTAGCGGGGGCACCGGGGAGCTGTTTTTT CASSYEGSGGTGELFF
TRBJ2-3 . . TRBV10-3 TGTGCCATCAACCCCACCGGGTCGGCGGGAGATACGCAGTATTTT CAINPTGSAGDTQYF
TRBJ1-1 . . TRBV10-2 TGCGCCAGCAGCCAGACTCCTGGCGCCTTCTTT CASSQTPGAFF
TRBJ1-1 . TRBD1 TRBV5-1 TGCGCCAGCAGCGCCGGGACAGTTCGCACTGAAGCTTTCTTT CASSAGTVRTEAFF
TRBJ2-3 few . TRBV19 TGTGCCAGTAGTATAGGTCCGGGTCTAGGCACAGATACGCAGTATTTT CASSIGPGLGTDTQYF
TRBJ2-5 . . TRBV7-2 TGTGCCAGCAGCTTAGCCCGACGGTTACAAGAGACCCAGTACTTC CASSLARRLQETQYF
TRBJ2-5 . . TRBV5-4 TGTGCCAGCAGCCGCGGACCCTCTGGGGACCAAGAGACCCAGTACTTC CASSRGPSGDQETQYF
TRBJ2-7 once . TRBV28 TGTGCCAGCAGTCTCTACCAGACCTACGAGCAGTACTTC CASSLYQTYEQYF
TRBJ1-1 . . TRBV9 TGTGCCAGCAGCGTAGGAGGCAGGAGCTTGAACACTGAAGCTTTCTTT CASSVGGRSLNTEAFF
TRBJ2-1 . . TRBV6-4 TGTGCCAGCAGCCCCCGCCCCTACAATGAGCAGTTCTTC CASSPRPYNEQFF
TRBJ1-1 . . TRBV30 TGTGCCTGGAACCGGGGGGGAAACACTGAAGCTTTCTTT CAWNRGGNTEAFF
TRBJ2-5 . TRBD1 TRBV6-5 TGTGCCAGCAGTGGGACAGGGGGGCAAGAGACCCAGTACTTC CASSGTGGQETQYF
TRBJ1-1 . . TRBV7-8 TGTGCCAGCAGCTTAGGGACAGCGTCCACTGAAGCTTTCTTT CASSLGTASTEAFF
TRBJ1-1 . . TRBV19 TGTGCCAGTAGTATGGGGCGACCGGGGAACACTGAAGCTTTCTTT CASSMGRPGNTEAFF
TRBJ2-5 . . TRBV6-1 TGTGCCACCGTGTTGTGGGCCCAAGAGACCCAGTACTTC CATVLWAQETQYF
TRBJ2-7 . . TRBV5-4 TGTGCCAGCAGCTTGGCTGCGGGTTTAGGCTACGAGCAGTACTTC CASSLAAGLGYEQYF
TRBJ2-2 once . TRBV6-9 TGTGCCAGCAGTTCTTCCATCGGGGGGGAGCTGTTTTTT CASSSSIGGELFF
TRBJ2-7 few TRBD2 TRBV4-2 TGTGCCAGCAGCCAAGAAGCCAGCGGGATCTCCTACGAGCAGTACTTC CASSQEASGISYEQYF
TRBJ2-7 . TRBD1 TRBV10-3 TGTGCCATCAGTGGGACAGGGTCCTCCTACGAGCAGTACTTC CAISGTGSSYEQYF
TRBJ2-1 . . TRBV4-2 TGTGCCAGCAGCCAAGATCGGGTGCGGGGGACAGTCAACAATGAGCAGTTCTTC CASSQDRVRGTVNNEQFF